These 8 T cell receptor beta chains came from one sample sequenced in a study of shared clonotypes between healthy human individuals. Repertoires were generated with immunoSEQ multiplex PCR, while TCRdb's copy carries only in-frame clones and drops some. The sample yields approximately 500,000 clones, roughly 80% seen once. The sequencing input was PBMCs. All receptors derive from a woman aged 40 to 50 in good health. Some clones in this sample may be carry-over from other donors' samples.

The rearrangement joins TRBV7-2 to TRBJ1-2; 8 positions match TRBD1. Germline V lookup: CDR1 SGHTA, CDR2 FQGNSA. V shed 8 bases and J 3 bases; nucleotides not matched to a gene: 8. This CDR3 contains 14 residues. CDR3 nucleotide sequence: TGTGCCAGCGGTGCACAGGGGGGGGACTATGGCTACACCTTC. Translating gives CASGAQGGDYGYTF.

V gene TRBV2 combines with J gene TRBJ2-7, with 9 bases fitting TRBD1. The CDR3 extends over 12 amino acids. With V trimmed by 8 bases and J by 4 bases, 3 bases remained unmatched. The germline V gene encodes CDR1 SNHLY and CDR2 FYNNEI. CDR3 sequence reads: CASSGQGYEQYF. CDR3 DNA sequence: TGTGCCAGCTCGGGACAGGGTTACGAGCAGTACTTC.

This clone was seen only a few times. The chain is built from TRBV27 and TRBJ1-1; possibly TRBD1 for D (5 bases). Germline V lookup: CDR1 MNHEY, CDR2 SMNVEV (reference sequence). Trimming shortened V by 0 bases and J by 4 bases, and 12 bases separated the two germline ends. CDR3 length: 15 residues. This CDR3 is CASSLSIGGGTEAFF. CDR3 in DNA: TGTGCCAGCAGTTTATCGATCGGGGGGGGCACTGAAGCTTTCTTT.

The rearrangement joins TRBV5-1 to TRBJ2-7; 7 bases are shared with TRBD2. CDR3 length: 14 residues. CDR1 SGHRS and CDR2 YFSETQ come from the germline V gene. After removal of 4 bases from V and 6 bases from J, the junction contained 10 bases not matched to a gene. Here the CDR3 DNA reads TGCGCCAGCAGCCAGGCCCCTAGCGGTGGCGAGCAGTACTTC. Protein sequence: CASSQAPSGGEQYF. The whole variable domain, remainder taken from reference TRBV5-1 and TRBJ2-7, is KAGVTQTPRYLIKTRGQQVTLSCSPISGHRSVSWYQQTPGQGLQFLFEYFSETQRNKGNFPGRFSGRQFSNSRSEMNVSTLELGDSALYLCASSQAPSGGEQYFGPGTRLTVT.

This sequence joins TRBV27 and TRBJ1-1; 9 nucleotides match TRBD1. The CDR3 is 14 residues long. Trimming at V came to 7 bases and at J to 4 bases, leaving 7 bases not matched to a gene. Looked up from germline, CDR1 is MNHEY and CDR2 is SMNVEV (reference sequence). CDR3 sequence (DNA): TGTGCCAGCACCAACAGGGGGCGAGGCACTGAAGCTTTCTTT. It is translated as CASTNRGRGTEAFF.

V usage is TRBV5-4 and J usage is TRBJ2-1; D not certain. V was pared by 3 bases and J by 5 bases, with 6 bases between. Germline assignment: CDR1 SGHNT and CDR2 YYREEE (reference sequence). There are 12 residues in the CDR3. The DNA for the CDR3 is TGTGCCAGCAGCTGGCTAAACAATGAGCAGTTCTTC. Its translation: CASSWLNNEQFF.

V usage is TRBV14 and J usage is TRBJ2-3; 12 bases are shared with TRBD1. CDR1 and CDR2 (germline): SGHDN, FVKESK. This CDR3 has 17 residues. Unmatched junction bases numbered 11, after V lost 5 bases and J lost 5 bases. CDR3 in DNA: TGTGCCAGCAGCAAAAAGAACCGGGACAGGGGGCAAGATACGCAGTATTTT. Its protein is CASSKKNRDRGQDTQYF.

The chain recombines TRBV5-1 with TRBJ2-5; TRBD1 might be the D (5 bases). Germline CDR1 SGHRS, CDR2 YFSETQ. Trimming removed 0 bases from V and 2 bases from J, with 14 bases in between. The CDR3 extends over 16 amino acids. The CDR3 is CASSLGQGTAQETQYF. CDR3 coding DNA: TGCGCCAGCAGCTTGGGTCAGGGTACGGCGCAAGAGACCCAGTACTTC.